This record looks at one T cell receptor (beta chain) sequence and its context. The record originates from a study of cytomegalovirus exposure and HLA in healthy donors. It was with 60 Vbeta and 13 Jbeta primers that the PCR ran. TCRdb keeps only in-frame clones here, not all; method: immunoSEQ multiplex PCR. Found here are approximately 170,000 clones, 68% of them singletons; the top ten hold approximately 1.5%. Material: PBMCs. The clonotype originates from a man aged 50-60 years in good health and CMV-seronegative.

The CDR3 is CASSVDREGGYTF. The CDR3 DNA reads TGTGCCAGCAGCGTAGACAGGGAAGGCGGCTACACCTTC. The chain carries TRBV9 and TRBJ1-2; possible D gene TRBD1, 6 bases. CDR3 length: 13 amino acids. V was trimmed by 0 bases and J by 8 bases, leaving 11 bases between them. Germline lookup yields CDR1 SGDLS and CDR2 YYNGEE.